The clone carrying this T cell receptor (beta chain) was detected only once. Its antigen is as yet unknown. This sample was included in a study of T cell responses to AZD1222 COVID-19 vaccine. Notes on the study in general: Two doses of AZD1222 preceded a rise in Spike-specific TCR breadth and depth. With dominance at 160-218 and 743-854, vaccine-associated CD4 TCRs spanned spike.

The CDR3 is 16 residues long. J gave up 4 bases and V 2 bases, and 9 bases lay outside the gene matches. Looked up from germline, CDR1 is SGHRS and CDR2 is YFSETQ. Sequenced by immunoSEQ multiplex PCR; TCRdb stores in-frame clones only, minus some. The sample has 90,000 to 100,000 clones, approximately 90% seen once. The sample here was peripheral blood, taken on day 0 of AZD1222 vaccination. This chain uses TRBV5-1 with TRBJ1-2; 9 positions agree with TRBD1. The source of this sequence is an adult in good health. This chain's CDR3 is CASSFGQGWGGYGYTF. The CDR3 nucleotides are TGCGCCAGCAGCTTTGGACAGGGGTGGGGTGGCTATGGCTACACCTTC.